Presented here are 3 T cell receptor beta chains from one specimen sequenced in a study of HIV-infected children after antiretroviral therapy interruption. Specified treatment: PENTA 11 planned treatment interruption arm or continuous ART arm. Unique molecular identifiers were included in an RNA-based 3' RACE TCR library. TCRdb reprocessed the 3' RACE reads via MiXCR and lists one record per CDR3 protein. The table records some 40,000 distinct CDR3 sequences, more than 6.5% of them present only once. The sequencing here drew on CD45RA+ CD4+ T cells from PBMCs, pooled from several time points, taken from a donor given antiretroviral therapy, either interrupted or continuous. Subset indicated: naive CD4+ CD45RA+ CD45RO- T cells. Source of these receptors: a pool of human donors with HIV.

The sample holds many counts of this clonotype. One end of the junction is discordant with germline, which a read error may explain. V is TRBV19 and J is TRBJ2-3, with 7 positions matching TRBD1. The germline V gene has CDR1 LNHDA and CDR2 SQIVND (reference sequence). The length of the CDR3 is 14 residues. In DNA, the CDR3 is TGTGCCAGCAGTATAACAGGGGATGCAGAAACGCTGTATTTT. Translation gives CASSITGDAETLYF.

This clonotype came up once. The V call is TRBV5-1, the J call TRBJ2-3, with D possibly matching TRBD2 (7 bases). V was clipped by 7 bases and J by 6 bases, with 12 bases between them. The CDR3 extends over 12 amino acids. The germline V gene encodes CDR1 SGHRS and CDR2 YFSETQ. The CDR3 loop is CASVGGLDTQYF. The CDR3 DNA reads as TGCGCCAGCGTCGGGGGGCTTGATACGCAGTATTTT.

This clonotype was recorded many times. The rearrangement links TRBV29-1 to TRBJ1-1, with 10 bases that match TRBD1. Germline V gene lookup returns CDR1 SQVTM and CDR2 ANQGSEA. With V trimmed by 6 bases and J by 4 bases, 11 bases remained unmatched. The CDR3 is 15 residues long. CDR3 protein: CSVADRGLSSTEAFF. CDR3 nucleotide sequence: TGCAGCGTGGCCGACAGGGGGCTTTCGTCCACTGAAGCTTTCTTT.